This T cell receptor beta chain is from a study of T cell repertoires in cytomegalovirus infection (dated by TCRdb to the late 2010s). Looking at the study overall: Recently identified HLA-C-restricted CMV epitopes, whose presentation resists viral immunomodulation, were targeted by peptide stimulations together with well-studied HLA-B-restricted epitopes. Donor HLA type was relevant to the analysis, as public TCR beta signatures indicated carriage of CMV infection together with the matching HLA type.

What this sample's treatment or condition label stands for: in vitro stimulation with specific CMV peptide epitopes to enrich CMV-specific T cells. The sample was run on an Illumina HiSeq 1500. TCRdb handled the public reads itself, with Q25 trimming in fastp and clone calling in MiXCR, and kept productive beta chains. Here each entry gathers all rows of one CDR3 protein and keeps the most common genes and DNA. The sample table lists about 890,000 distinct CDR3 sequences, roughly 30% of them with a count of one. Around 15% of the sample is held by the ten biggest clonotypes. Study-level results and caveats: The ex vivo response was dominated by HLA-C-restricted CMV-specific TCR beta clonotypes, which also provided the single most frequent clonotype in two of eight donors. Carriers of CMV infection plus the relevant HLA type were discriminated by the cumulative frequency of public TCR beta family members in the study cohort and in an independent roughly 340-donor cohort.

This clonotype turned up a few times. Its antigen remains unidentified. The sample holds no much larger clone one base away, and base qualities are not on file. The material was cultured CD8+ T cells from PBMCs, obtained from culture after CMV antigen stimulation. This sequence was found in a human donor in good health (CMV status not recorded). Some clones in this sample may be carry-over from other donors' samples.

The bases read TGCAGTGCTAGACCAGGGCTTAGGAACACTGAAGCTTTCTTT. Its translation reads: CSARPGLRNTEAFF. This sequence uses TRBV20-1 and TRBJ1-1, with TRBD1 tentatively as D gene (5 bases match). V is pared back by 2 bases and J by 1 base, with 11 bases lying between the germline termini. The germline V gene (reference sequence) gives CDR1 as DFQATT and CDR2 as SNEGSKA. The CDR3 sequence holds 14 residues, the cysteine and phenylalanine included. Only the CDR3 region is kept as DNA, spanning 42 bases read in frame from base 1.